These T cell receptor beta chains were read from a single sample in a study of blood T cell repertoires in COVID-19. The repertoire was sequenced with immunoSEQ multiplex PCR; TCRdb's copy has only in-frame clones and lacks some. The sample includes 50,000 to 80,000 clones, more than 60% of them seen just once. Sequenced sample: peripheral blood. These receptors all stem from a human donor in a cohort sampled during active COVID-19. Each CDR3 is given with its conserved first and last residue. A D gene is named only where the DNA matches it firmly. Clone size is stated in some rows and not others, as once, few, many or a class when expanded.

v_call: TRBV19; j_call: TRBJ2-1; d_call: .; clone_size: .; cdr3_nt: TGTGCCAGTAGTATAGATGGGGCATCTTTGTACAATGAGCAGTTCTTC; cdr3_aa: CASSIDGASLYNEQFF
v_call: TRBV3-1/TRBV3-2; j_call: TRBJ2-3; d_call: .; clone_size: .; cdr3_nt: TGTGCCAGCAGCCAAGCTGCAGATACGCAGTATTTT; cdr3_aa: CASSQAADTQYF
v_call: TRBV5-4; j_call: TRBJ2-7; d_call: TRBD1; clone_size: .; cdr3_nt: TGTGCCAGCAGCTGGACAGGGAGAGACGAGCAGTACTTC; cdr3_aa: CASSWTGRDEQYF
v_call: TRBV4-2; j_call: TRBJ1-4; d_call: .; clone_size: .; cdr3_nt: TGTGCCAGCAGCCAGTCTTCAACTAATGAAAAACTGTTTTTT; cdr3_aa: CASSQSSTNEKLFF
v_call: TRBV29-1; j_call: TRBJ1-1; d_call: .; clone_size: once; cdr3_nt: TGCAGCGTTGAGTCGGGGAACACTGAAGCTTTCTTT; cdr3_aa: CSVESGNTEAFF
v_call: TRBV3-1/TRBV3-2; j_call: TRBJ2-1; d_call: TRBD1; clone_size: few; cdr3_nt: TGTGCCAGCAGCCCGATACTCGGACAGGGGGAGACCTACAATGAGCAGTTCTTC; cdr3_aa: CASSPILGQGETYNEQFF
v_call: TRBV30; j_call: TRBJ2-3; d_call: .; clone_size: few; cdr3_nt: TGTGCCTGGCTAGCCGGGAGAGGGCGGGGTTATTTT; cdr3_aa: CAWLAGRGRGYF
v_call: TRBV6-5; j_call: TRBJ1-6; d_call: TRBD1; clone_size: .; cdr3_nt: TGTGCCAGCAAGCAGGGGGAGACCTATAATTCACCCCTCCACTTT; cdr3_aa: CASKQGETYNSPLHF
v_call: TRBV7-2; j_call: TRBJ2-5; d_call: .; clone_size: .; cdr3_nt: TGTGCCAGCAGCTTACCCTCCGGGACCCAGTACTTC; cdr3_aa: CASSLPSGTQYF
v_call: TRBV5-8; j_call: TRBJ1-1; d_call: .; clone_size: .; cdr3_nt: TGTGCCAGCAGCCTTGTGGGGGGAAGGGGAACTGAAGCTTTCTTT; cdr3_aa: CASSLVGGRGTEAFF
v_call: TRBV6-2/TRBV6-3; j_call: TRBJ2-7; d_call: TRBD2; clone_size: .; cdr3_nt: TGTGCCAGCAGCCTCCAGCGGGGGGGCGTCTACGAGCAGTACTTC; cdr3_aa: CASSLQRGGVYEQYF
v_call: TRBV19; j_call: TRBJ2-1; d_call: TRBD1; clone_size: .; cdr3_nt: TGTGCCAGTAGTATTAGGACAGGGGCGGATGAGCAGTTCTTC; cdr3_aa: CASSIRTGADEQFF
v_call: TRBV2; j_call: TRBJ2-5; d_call: TRBD1; clone_size: .; cdr3_nt: TGTGCCAGCAGCGGGACAGGGTTTGAGACCCAGTACTTC; cdr3_aa: CASSGTGFETQYF
v_call: TRBV11-2; j_call: TRBJ2-5; d_call: TRBD1; clone_size: .; cdr3_nt: TGTGCCAGCAGCAACTTCGACAGGGGAATCCAAGAGACCCAGTACTTC; cdr3_aa: CASSNFDRGIQETQYF
v_call: TRBV5-1; j_call: TRBJ1-4; d_call: .; clone_size: .; cdr3_nt: TGCGCCAGCAGGGGGGCACCAACTAATGAAAAACTGTTTTTT; cdr3_aa: CASRGAPTNEKLFF
v_call: TRBV15; j_call: TRBJ2-5; d_call: .; clone_size: .; cdr3_nt: TGTGCCACCAGCAGAGATCCGGAGGGGACCCAGTACTTC; cdr3_aa: CATSRDPEGTQYF
v_call: TRBV30; j_call: TRBJ1-5; d_call: TRBD1; clone_size: .; cdr3_nt: TGTGCCTGGAGTGGTACCCTACAGGGGGCGGCCCAGCATTTT; cdr3_aa: CAWSGTLQGAAQHF
v_call: TRBV11-3; j_call: TRBJ2-5; d_call: TRBD1; clone_size: .; cdr3_nt: TGTGCCAGCAGCAAGGGACAGGGGGAAGTGGAGACCCAGTACTTC; cdr3_aa: CASSKGQGEVETQYF
v_call: TRBV5-1; j_call: TRBJ2-2; d_call: .; clone_size: .; cdr3_nt: TGCGCCAGCAGCTTGGTTCCCGCGGGGAACACCGGGGAGCTGTTTTTT; cdr3_aa: CASSLVPAGNTGELFF
v_call: TRBV5-1; j_call: TRBJ2-2; d_call: .; clone_size: .; cdr3_nt: TGCGCCAGCAGCTTGGGAGGGATGAACACCGGGGAGCTGTTTTTT; cdr3_aa: CASSLGGMNTGELFF
v_call: TRBV19; j_call: TRBJ1-2; d_call: TRBD1; clone_size: .; cdr3_nt: TGTGCCAGTAGTTCGGGACAGGGGTACTATGGCTACACCTTC; cdr3_aa: CASSSGQGYYGYTF
v_call: TRBV12-3/TRBV12-4; j_call: TRBJ2-3; d_call: .; clone_size: few; cdr3_nt: TGTGCCAGCAGCCCGACAGATACGCAGTATTTT; cdr3_aa: CASSPTDTQYF
v_call: TRBV4-3; j_call: TRBJ1-3; d_call: TRBD1; clone_size: .; cdr3_nt: TGCGCCAGCAGCCAAGCGACAGGGTCACACACCATATATTTT; cdr3_aa: CASSQATGSHTIYF
v_call: TRBV3-1/TRBV3-2; j_call: TRBJ1-1; d_call: TRBD1; clone_size: .; cdr3_nt: TGTGCCAGCAGCCTAGGACAGGGGGGAAAGGACACTGAAGCTTTCTTT; cdr3_aa: CASSLGQGGKDTEAFF
v_call: TRBV5-4; j_call: TRBJ1-6; d_call: .; clone_size: .; cdr3_nt: TGTGCCAGCAGCTTGGATTTGGGGGGTTCACCCCTCCACTTT; cdr3_aa: CASSLDLGGSPLHF
v_call: TRBV3-1/TRBV3-2; j_call: TRBJ1-5; d_call: .; clone_size: .; cdr3_nt: TGTGCCAGCAGCCAAGGCGGCAGACCCCCCTATAGCAATCAGCCCCAGCATTTT; cdr3_aa: CASSQGGRPPYSNQPQHF
v_call: TRBV5-4; j_call: TRBJ2-7; d_call: TRBD2; clone_size: .; cdr3_nt: TGTGCCAGCGGCCGTGGGGGAGGGAGTTACGAGCAGTACTTC; cdr3_aa: CASGRGGGSYEQYF
v_call: TRBV19; j_call: TRBJ1-1; d_call: TRBD1; clone_size: .; cdr3_nt: TGTGCCAGTAGGCCGGGACAGCCGAACACTGAAGCTTTCTTT; cdr3_aa: CASRPGQPNTEAFF
v_call: TRBV20-1; j_call: TRBJ1-2; d_call: .; clone_size: .; cdr3_nt: TGCAGTGCTAGATGGCAGAAGGGCTACACCTTC; cdr3_aa: CSARWQKGYTF
v_call: TRBV6-5; j_call: TRBJ1-1; d_call: .; clone_size: .; cdr3_nt: TGTGCCAGCAGGACCGAGGGCCGGCCTAAAGCTTTCTTT; cdr3_aa: CASRTEGRPKAFF
v_call: TRBV3-1/TRBV3-2; j_call: TRBJ2-1; d_call: TRBD2; clone_size: .; cdr3_nt: TGTGCCAGCAGCCAATTCCGAGGGGCTAGCGGGGCATTGCAGTTCTTC; cdr3_aa: CASSQFRGASGALQFF
v_call: TRBV7-9; j_call: TRBJ2-7; d_call: TRBD1; clone_size: .; cdr3_nt: TGTGCCAGCAGCCATGCCGGGACAGGGACCTACGAGCAGTACTTC; cdr3_aa: CASSHAGTGTYEQYF
v_call: TRBV2; j_call: TRBJ1-1; d_call: TRBD1; clone_size: .; cdr3_nt: TGTGCCAGCACCTCGGACAGGGCCGAAAACACTGAAGCTTTCTTT; cdr3_aa: CASTSDRAENTEAFF